This is a list of T cell receptor beta chains from one sample in a study of cytomegalovirus exposure and HLA in healthy donors. Method: immunoSEQ multiplex PCR; TCRdb's copy keeps in-frame clones and lacks some. The sample table includes about 99,000 clones. Sequencing was carried out using PBMCs. Receptors were obtained from a middle-aged man in good health and CMV-seronegative. The CDR3 runs from the conserved cysteine through the conserved F or W. The D gene is left open where the match is weak.

D gene,V gene,J gene,CDR3 protein,CDR3 DNA
-,TRBV4-3,TRBJ2-7,CASSQDLPGVHEQYF,TGCGCCAGCAGCCAAGATCTTCCAGGGGTTCACGAGCAGTACTTC
-,TRBV19,TRBJ2-2,CASSTPGSGSSGELFF,TGTGCCAGTAGTACCCCAGGGTCCGGAAGTTCCGGGGAGCTGTTTTTT
TRBD1,TRBV18,TRBJ2-3,CASSPNSGTGYGTDTQYF,TGTGCCAGCTCACCAAACTCAGGGACAGGGTACGGCACAGATACGCAGTATTTT
-,TRBV5-5,TRBJ2-7,CASSLQTGNSYEQYF,TGTGCCAGCAGCTTACAAACAGGGAATTCCTACGAGCAGTACTTC
-,TRBV28,TRBJ2-7,CASGAPDRSYEQYF,TGTGCCAGCGGAGCCCCGGACAGATCCTACGAGCAGTACTTC
-,TRBV28,TRBJ1-2,CASSSPPRDWNYGYAF,TGTGCCAGCAGTTCGCCTCCCAGGGATTGGAACTATGGCTACGCCTTC
-,TRBV11-2,TRBJ2-3,CASSKDSRRNSRTDTQYF,TGTGCCAGCAGCAAAGACAGCCGTAGGAACAGCCGCACAGATACGCAGTATTTT
TRBD2,TRBV6-5,TRBJ2-7,CASSSRLAGGRNEQYF,TGTGCCAGCAGTTCCCGACTAGCGGGAGGGCGGAACGAGCAGTACTTC
-,TRBV25-1,TRBJ1-2,CASSDYDRSYGYTF,TGTGCCAGCAGTGATTACGACAGAAGCTATGGCTACACCTTC
TRBD2,TRBV7-2,TRBJ2-1,CASSLGEREDEQFF,TGTGCCAGCAGCTTAGGGGAGCGGGAGGATGAGCAGTTCTTC
TRBD2,TRBV7-2,TRBJ2-5,CASGTAGGLETQYF,TGTGCCAGCGGTACAGCGGGAGGTCTAGAGACCCAGTACTTC
TRBD2,TRBV10-2,TRBJ2-1,CASSDPYGLAGPHNEQFF,TGCGCCAGCAGTGACCCTTATGGACTAGCGGGCCCTCACAATGAGCAGTTCTTC
TRBD2,TRBV7-7,TRBJ2-3,CASSLGTSGTTDTQYF,TGTGCCAGCAGCTTAGGGACTAGCGGAACCACAGATACGCAGTATTTT
-,TRBV2,TRBJ1-2,CASTIAGEIGGYTF,TGTGCCAGCACCATCGCAGGGGAAATTGGTGGCTACACCTTC
TRBD1,TRBV7-9,TRBJ1-1,CASSPRDRGLMNTEAFF,TGTGCCAGCAGCCCCAGGGACAGGGGGCTTATGAACACTGAAGCTTTCTTT
TRBD1,TRBV7-2,TRBJ1-4,CASSLGTGGGEKLFF,TGTGCCAGCAGCTTAGGGACAGGGGGAGGTGAAAAACTGTTTTTT
TRBD2,TRBV7-2,TRBJ2-7,CASSPPGTSGDYEQYF,TGTGCCAGCAGCCCACCAGGGACTAGCGGAGATTACGAGCAGTACTTC
-,TRBV4-3,TRBJ2-1,CASSQDLTRGNEQFF,TGCGCCAGCAGCCAAGACCTGACTAGGGGCAATGAGCAGTTCTTC
-,TRBV27,TRBJ1-6,CASSLSRGLSSPLHF,TGTGCCAGCAGTTTATCGAGAGGGTTATCGTCACCCCTCCACTTT
TRBD1,TRBV5-4,TRBJ2-5,CASSLQGATLSGETQYF,TGTGCCAGCAGCTTGCAGGGGGCAACTTTGTCAGGAGAGACCCAGTACTTC
TRBD2,TRBV27,TRBJ2-3,CASSPGRLAGTDTQYF,TGTGCCAGCAGCCCCGGGCGACTAGCGGGCACAGATACGCAGTATTTT
-,TRBV6-5,TRBJ1-2,CASRAKTPPYGYTF,TGTGCCAGCAGAGCGAAGACCCCACCCTATGGCTACACCTTC
-,TRBV18,TRBJ2-5,CASSPLGAGLQETQYF,TGTGCCAGCTCACCACTGGGAGCGGGTCTCCAAGAGACCCAGTACTTC
TRBD1,TRBV5-1,TRBJ2-7,CASSLDGTGFYEQYF,TGCGCCAGCAGCTTGGATGGGACAGGCTTCTACGAGCAGTACTTC
TRBD1,TRBV7-8,TRBJ2-5,CASSLDRGLQETQYF,TGTGCCAGCAGCTTAGACAGGGGGCTTCAAGAGACCCAGTACTTC
TRBD2,TRBV27,TRBJ2-2,CASSFLAGGNTGELFF,TGTGCCAGCAGTTTCCTAGCGGGGGGGAACACCGGGGAGCTGTTTTTT
TRBD1,TRBV9,TRBJ1-5,CASSGTGGRNQPQHF,TGTGCCAGCAGCGGTACAGGGGGGCGAAATCAGCCCCAGCATTTT
-,TRBV13,TRBJ2-3,CASSLVRGIGADTQYF,TGTGCCAGCAGCTTAGTTCGCGGGATCGGCGCAGATACGCAGTATTTT
-,TRBV19,TRBJ1-1,CASRRGGDEAFF,TGTGCCAGTAGAAGGGGTGGGGATGAAGCTTTCTTT
-,TRBV13,TRBJ2-5,CASSFPGAETQYF,TGTGCCAGCAGCTTCCCAGGGGCAGAGACCCAGTACTTC
TRBD2,TRBV4-3,TRBJ2-2,CASSHGLAGRVGTGELFF,TGCGCCAGCAGCCACGGGTTAGCGGGAAGGGTAGGCACCGGGGAGCTGTTTTTT
-,TRBV4-1,TRBJ2-5,CASSWGAQETQYF,TGCGCCAGCAGCTGGGGAGCCCAAGAGACCCAGTACTTC
TRBD2,TRBV5-1,TRBJ2-1,CASSGPAGVSGNEQFF,TGCGCCAGCAGTGGACCAGCGGGAGTCAGCGGGAATGAGCAGTTCTTC
-,TRBV15,TRBJ2-1,CATSRDRGTHNEQFF,TGTGCCACCAGCAGAGATCGCGGGACCCACAATGAGCAGTTCTTC
TRBD2,TRBV11-3,TRBJ2-5,CASSLDRSGGPETQETQYF,TGTGCCAGCAGCTTAGATCGTAGCGGGGGGCCCGAAACACAAGAGACCCAGTACTTC
TRBD2,TRBV27,TRBJ2-1,CASSYGGSYNEQFF,TGTGCCAGCAGCTACGGGGGGTCCTACAATGAGCAGTTCTTC
TRBD1,TRBV5-1,TRBJ1-1,CASTTRTGGDTEAFF,TGCGCCAGCACTACAAGGACAGGGGGTGACACTGAAGCTTTCTTT
TRBD1,TRBV30,TRBJ2-1,CAWSFRDSLQFF,TGTGCCTGGAGTTTCCGGGACAGTCTCCAGTTCTTC
TRBD2,TRBV4-1,TRBJ2-3,CASSRGAQDTQYF,TGCGCCAGCTCGCGGGGGGCCCAAGATACGCAGTATTTT
-,TRBV2,TRBJ2-7,CASRGGHEQYF,TGTGCCAGCAGGGGGGGGCACGAGCAGTACTTC
-,TRBV5-1,TRBJ1-2,CASSLSGGNGYTF,TGCGCCAGCAGCTTGAGCGGGGGCAATGGCTACACCTTC
TRBD2,TRBV7-8,TRBJ2-1,CASSPMGYTSGMLGNEQFF,TGTGCCAGCAGCCCTATGGGGTATACTAGCGGGATGTTGGGCAATGAGCAGTTCTTC
-,TRBV2,TRBJ2-3,CASSEWQKDTQYF,TGTGCCAGCAGTGAGTGGCAGAAAGATACGCAGTATTTT
-,TRBV29-1,TRBJ2-6,CSVEDKEKRGRRAGANVLTF,TGCAGCGTTGAAGATAAAGAGAAAAGGGGTCGTCGGGCTGGGGCCAACGTCCTGACTTTC
TRBD2,TRBV19,TRBJ2-1,CASRLGGDSYNEQFF,TGTGCCAGTAGGCTCGGGGGGGACTCCTACAATGAGCAGTTCTTC
TRBD2,TRBV28,TRBJ2-6,CASSGTSGRVGANVLTF,TGTGCCAGCAGCGGGACTAGCGGGAGAGTTGGGGCCAACGTCCTGACTTTC
-,TRBV7-2,TRBJ2-5,CASSLEWSRPGTQYF,TGTGCCAGCAGCTTAGAGTGGTCGCGGCCCGGGACCCAGTACTTC
TRBD2,TRBV2,TRBJ2-3,CASSDLAGDSRTDTQYF,TGTGCCAGCAGTGATCTAGCGGGAGACTCCCGCACAGATACGCAGTATTTT
TRBD1,TRBV5-1,TRBJ2-3,CASSAGQGGDTQYF,TGCGCCAGCAGCGCCGGACAGGGGGGAGATACGCAGTATTTT
-,TRBV4-3,TRBJ1-2,CASSQGAPVRIDGYTF,TGCGCCAGCAGCCAAGGGGCCCCGGTCAGAATCGATGGCTACACCTTC
-,TRBV15,TRBJ2-7,CATSREGAVYEQYF,TGTGCCACCAGCAGAGAGGGGGCGGTGTACGAGCAGTACTTC
-,TRBV7-2,TRBJ2-3,CASSPSVDTQYF,TGTGCCAGCAGCCCCTCTGTAGATACGCAGTATTTT
TRBD1,TRBV5-1,TRBJ1-4,CASSPSPDRPNEKLFF,TGCGCCAGCAGCCCCAGCCCGGACAGGCCTAATGAAAAACTGTTTTTT
TRBD1,TRBV7-2,TRBJ1-1,CASSSQGALMNTEAFF,TGTGCCAGCAGCTCGCAGGGGGCATTGATGAACACTGAAGCTTTCTTT
TRBD1,TRBV7-2,TRBJ2-1,CASSSRAGTGGKEQFF,TGTGCCAGCAGCTCTCGAGCCGGGACAGGGGGCAAGGAGCAGTTCTTC